This T cell receptor (beta chain) was sequenced during a study of blood T cells in healthy people across ages. A J-beta primer mix and a sample-barcoded 5' primer were used in a second PCR of about 7 to 12 cycles. TCRdb reprocessed the 5' RACE reads via MiXCR and lists one record per CDR3 protein. The sample has 1.5 million to 2 million distinct CDR3 sequences; about 32% are singletons. The CDR3 totals 16 residues. V shed 3 bases, J shed 5 bases, and the junction held 10 bases outside the gene matches. In germline, CDR1 is KGHDR, CDR2 SFDVKD. Study conclusions and caveats: Both naive CD4+ cell counts and diversity were greater in long-lived donors than in aged donors. The study found TCR beta diversity correlated strongly with naive T cell percentage.

With regard to this clonotype: Its antigen remains unknown.

The sequenced sample consisted of blood. The TCR originated in a woman aged 25 to 39 in good health. V and J are TRBV24-1 and TRBJ2-3, with 7 bases lining up with TRBD1. The CDR3 region is CATSDGSRGLRDTQYF. CDR3 bases: TGTGCCACCAGTGATGGGAGTAGGGGGCTCAGAGATACGCAGTATTTT.